This T cell receptor beta chain came from a study of cytomegalovirus exposure and HLA in healthy donors. General study results and limits: Rates of TCR association differed by HLA locus in a later analysis, with DRB1 highest and HLA-C lowest. In a later analysis, productive TCRs from donors in an Asian-associated ancestry cluster reportedly carried fewer N-insertions than the cohort mean. TCR beta V- and J-gene trimming was later associated with a missense DCLRE1C variant.

As regards this clone: Its antigen is undetermined.

The PCR used 60 Vbeta and 13 Jbeta primers. Assay used: immunoSEQ multiplex PCR; TCRdb lists only in-frame clones, some missing. The sample records over 120,000 clones, under 90% being singletons. Per the germline V gene, CDR1 is SGDLS and CDR2 is YYNGEE. This CDR3 region has 14 residues. V trimming: 3 bases; J trimming: 2 bases; junction bases outside the gene matches: 3. The clonotype comes from a man aged 35 to 55 in good health and CMV-seronegative. This chain connects TRBV9 to TRBJ2-3; 7 bases are a match to TRBD1. Input material: PBMCs. The DNA for the CDR3 is TGTGCCAGCAGCGCAGGGGGAAACACAGATACGCAGTATTTT. It translates to CASSAGGNTDTQYF. Using reference TRBV9 and TRBJ2-3 for the parts outside the CDR3, the full variable domain is DSGVTQTPKHLITATGQRVTLRCSPRSGDLSVYWYQQSLDQGLQFLIQYYNGEERAKGNILERFSAQQFPDLHSELNLSSLELGDSALYFCASSAGGNTDTQYFGPGTRLTVL.